Following are 27 T cell receptor beta chains from one sample sequenced in a study of PD-1 blockade in classical Hodgkin lymphoma. After autologous stem cell transplantation all patients relapsed, and prior brentuximab vedotin exposure differed between cohorts. TCRdb's copy holds only in-frame clones and misses some; the assay was immunoSEQ multiplex PCR. The profile shows about 58,000 clones, 85% to 95% of them singletons. Here the sequenced sample was peripheral blood mononuclear cells (PBMCs), taken before the second cycle of nivolumab. The receptors here all came from a human donor with classical Hodgkin lymphoma.

The chain has TRBV27 and TRBJ2-1; 8 bases match TRBD2. Germline-derived CDR1 and CDR2 are MNHEY and SMNVEV (reference sequence). The V gene end was trimmed by 10 bases and the J gene end by 6 bases; junction bases not matched to a gene: 17. The CDR3 sequence is 16 residues long. CDR3 nucleotide sequence: TGTGCCACCGCTGTACTACTAGGGCGGGGGGCCAATGAGCAGTTCTTC. The encoded protein is CATAVLLGRGANEQFF.

This rearrangement joins TRBV7-9 to TRBJ2-2, with 7 bases fitting TRBD1. Germline V lookup: CDR1 SEHNR, CDR2 FQNEAQ (reference sequence). CDR3 length: 17 residues. After removal of 1 base from V and 2 bases from J, the junction contained 7 bases not matched to a gene. The CDR3: CASSLGQDRPNTGELFF. Here the CDR3 DNA reads TGTGCCAGCAGCTTAGGACAGGACAGGCCTAACACCGGGGAGCTGTTTTTT.

The gene calls are TRBV7-3 and TRBJ2-7, with TRBD2 identical over 9 bases. From germline, CDR1 is SGHTA and CDR2 FQGTGA. The CDR3 length is 15 residues. V lost 2 bases and J lost 5; bases outside the gene matches: 7. DNA of the CDR3: TGTGCCAGCAGCTTAGGTCCCGGACTAGCGAACGAGCAGTACTTC. Encoded protein: CASSLGPGLANEQYF.

The chain employs TRBV4-1 and TRBJ2-5; D perhaps matches TRBD2 (5 bases). Germline CDR1 reads MGHRA; CDR2 reads YSYEKL. Trimming cost V 1 base and J 4 bases, with 13 bases left between them. This CDR3 has 15 residues. CDR3 residues: CASSQGSSSGETQYF. The CDR3 DNA sequence: TGCGCCAGCAGCCAAGGTTCTAGCAGCGGAGAGACCCAGTACTTC.

The gene calls are TRBV4-2 and TRBJ2-2; 7 bases match TRBD1. Germline V gives CDR1 LGHNA, CDR2 YNFKEQ. J gave up 6 bases and V 6 bases, and 10 bases lay outside the gene matches. The CDR3 has 15 residues. The CDR3 DNA reads TGTGCCAGCAGGGCCGACAGGGCATCTTCCGGGGAGCTGTTTTTT. It codes for CASRADRASSGELFF.

This chain connects TRBV29-1 to TRBJ2-6; 9 bases are shared with TRBD1. Germline V CDR1 and CDR2: SQVTM, ANQGSEA. V shed 0 bases and J 0 bases; nucleotides not matched to a gene: 21. CDR3 length equals 23 residues. Written as DNA, the CDR3 is TGCAGCGTTGAAGATGCACCCCCAGGGACAGGGCACAATCGGGACTCTGGGGCCAACGTCCTGACTTTC. Residues: CSVEDAPPGTGHNRDSGANVLTF.

The chain combines TRBV5-1 with TRBJ2-2; TRBD2 matches at 15 bases. The trim removed 4 bases at V and 6 bases at J, leaving 13 bases unmatched. Germline V gives CDR1 SGHRS, CDR2 YFSETQ. This CDR3 comprises 19 residues. The CDR3 bases are TGCGCCAGCAGCGACGGGACTAGCGGGGGGACCGATATCCCCGGGGAGCTGTTTTTT. This gives the protein CASSDGTSGGTDIPGELFF.

The chain couples TRBV6-6 to TRBJ1-2; D may be TRBD1 (5 bases). Trimming cost V 8 bases and J 10 bases, with 11 bases left between them. This CDR3 contains 10 residues. Germline-derived CDR1 and CDR2 are MNHNY and SVGAGI (reference sequence). CDR3 sequence: CASRGAHYTF. CDR3 sequence (DNA): TGTGCCAGCCGAGGGGCCCACTACACCTTC.

V usage is TRBV29-1 and J usage is TRBJ1-2; D is unclear. This CDR3 has 13 amino acids. V was trimmed by 0 bases and J by 7 bases, leaving 12 bases between them. Germline V gene data show CDR1 as SQVTM and CDR2 as ANQGSEA. The CDR3 DNA sequence: TGCAGCGTTGAAGAGGTGGCAGGCCGTGGCTACACCTTC. This sequence encodes CSVEEVAGRGYTF.

The chain employs TRBV7-2 and TRBJ2-7, with D unresolved. Germline V CDR1 and CDR2: SGHTA, FQGNSA. V lost 5 bases, J lost 4 bases, and 9 bases lay in between. The CDR3 consists of 12 residues. This CDR3 is CASSHTEYEQYF. CDR3 DNA sequence: TGTGCCAGCAGCCATACAGAATACGAGCAGTACTTC.

This rearrangement joins TRBV28 to TRBJ1-1; D ambiguous. The CDR3 contains 13 residues. CDR1 MDHEN and CDR2 SYDVKM come from the germline V gene. V was cut by 10 bases and J by 0 bases, with 12 bases left in between. The CDR3, as DNA: TGTGCCACTATGGCGGGCCTGAACACTGAAGCTTTCTTT. Translated: CATMAGLNTEAFF.

The sample holds a few counts of this clone. V and J are TRBV27 and TRBJ2-5; weak D call: TRBD2 (6 bases). The length of the CDR3 is 13 residues. V was shortened by 8 bases and J by 2 bases, with 12 bases between the two germline ends. Looked up from germline, CDR1 is MNHEY and CDR2 is SMNVEV (reference sequence). CDR3 in amino acids: CASGRRVQETQYF. For the CDR3, the DNA is TGTGCCAGCGGAAGGAGGGTTCAAGAGACCCAGTACTTC.

The J gene is TRBJ2-5, the V gene TRBV19, with 7 bases identical to TRBD1. The CDR3 loop spans 13 amino acids. Germline trimming cut 4 bases from V and 4 bases from J; bases unmatched to any gene: 3. CDR1 is LNHDA, CDR2 SQIVND, per germline (reference sequence). The CDR3 region has the DNA TGTGCCAGTAGTAGGGACAGAGGAGAGACCCAGTACTTC. Translated, it gives CASSRDRGETQYF.

J is TRBJ1-6 and V is TRBV6-5; TRBD1 might be the D (5 bases). The CDR3 has 14 amino acids. V was shortened by 8 bases and J by 9 bases, with 17 bases between the two germline ends. In germline, CDR1 is MNHEY, CDR2 SVGAGI. The CDR3 DNA follows: TGTGCCAGCCACCCCCCGGGGAGGGGTTCACCCCTCCACTTT. This gives the protein CASHPPGRGSPLHF.

The V and J genes are TRBV29-1 and TRBJ2-1; 12 positions agree with TRBD2. The CDR3 has 14 amino acids. The germline V gene has CDR1 SQVTM and CDR2 ANQGSEA. Trimming removed 3 bases from V and 7 bases from J; junction bases left unmatched: 4. This CDR3 reads CSVDFTSGRNEQFF. The CDR3 coding sequence is TGCAGCGTTGATTTCACTAGCGGGAGGAATGAGCAGTTCTTC.

The CDR3 spells CASSLGQGGQPQHF. As DNA, the CDR3 is TGTGCCAGCAGCCTCGGACAGGGTGGACAGCCCCAGCATTTT. The V and J genes are TRBV7-9 and TRBJ1-5; TRBD1 agrees at 8 bases. Germline values: CDR1 SEHNR, CDR2 FQNEAQ (reference sequence). The V gene end was trimmed by 5 bases and the J gene end by 7 bases; junction bases not matched to a gene: 7. CDR3 size: 14 residues.

The chain uses TRBV5-1 and TRBJ2-3; no definite D call. CDR3 length equals 15 residues. Trimming took off 4 bases at V and 2 bases at J, with 14 bases between the two ends. Germline V gene sequence: CDR1 SGHRS, CDR2 YFSETQ. The chain's CDR3 is CASSDQYSSTDTQYF. CDR3 DNA: TGCGCCAGCAGCGACCAGTATTCTTCCACAGATACGCAGTATTTT.

This clone was seen just once. V gene TRBV10-2 combines with J gene TRBJ1-1; D gene ambiguous. Germline V gives CDR1 WSHSY, CDR2 SAAADI. Trimming stripped 8 bases from V and 4 bases from J, with 14 bases between. This CDR3 comprises 13 residues. Here the CDR3 DNA reads TGCGCCAGCGGTAATGGGGAAAGCACTGAAGCTTTCTTT. Translation gives CASGNGESTEAFF.

The chain joins TRBV27 to TRBJ1-5, with D perhaps matching TRBD1 (5 bases). The V end was cut by 3 bases, the J end by 2 bases, with 17 bases between. This CDR3 contains 17 residues. Germline CDR1 is MNHEY and CDR2 is SMNVEV (reference sequence). CDR3 protein: CASSFVGGRGGNQPQHF. The DNA for the CDR3 is TGTGCCAGCAGTTTCGTTGGGGGTAGGGGTGGCAATCAGCCCCAGCATTTT.

V gene TRBV5-4 combines with J gene TRBJ2-7; TRBD1 matches at 7 bases. The CDR3 is 16 residues long. After removal of 0 bases from V and 7 bases from J, the junction contained 13 bases not matched to a gene. Germline V gene data show CDR1 as SGHNT and CDR2 as YYREEE (reference sequence). CDR3 sequence reads: CASSLVRETGIDEQYF. The CDR3 nucleotides are TGTGCCAGCAGCTTGGTGAGGGAGACAGGGATAGATGAGCAGTACTTC.

This sequence joins TRBV19 and TRBJ1-1; perhaps TRBD1 as D (5 bases). Germline CDR1 LNHDA, CDR2 SQIVND (reference sequence). CDR3 size: 13 residues. The V gene lost 1 base and the J gene lost 8 bases, with 11 bases spanning the gap. CDR3 region: CASSIGGTEEAFF. CDR3 in DNA: TGTGCCAGTAGTATAGGAGGGACGGAAGAAGCTTTCTTT.

The chain joins TRBV5-4 to TRBJ1-2, with D perhaps matching TRBD1 (6 bases). The CDR3 covers 17 residues. The V gene lost 1 base and the J gene lost 0 bases, with 16 bases spanning the gap. Per germline, CDR1 SGHNT and CDR2 YYREEE (reference sequence). The DNA for the CDR3 is TGTGCCAGCAGCTTGCCCGGACAGTTTCCTGCTAACTATGGCTACACCTTC. Protein: CASSLPGQFPANYGYTF. Supplemented by reference TRBV5-4 and TRBJ1-2, the full variable domain reads ETGVTQSPTHLIKTRGQQVTLRCSSQSGHNTVSWYQQALGQGPQFIFQYYREEENGRGNFPPRFSGLQFPNYSSELNVNALELDDSALYLCASSLPGQFPANYGYTFGSGTRLTVV.

The chain uses TRBV11-3 and TRBJ1-5; the match to TRBD1 covers 11 bases. The CDR3 totals 15 residues. V trimming: 5 bases; J trimming: 9 bases; junction bases outside the gene matches: 9. CDR1 is SGHNT, CDR2 YENEEA, per germline. The CDR3 here is CASSRGQGGPWPQHF. DNA of the CDR3: TGTGCCAGCAGCCGGGGACAGGGGGGTCCCTGGCCCCAGCATTTT.

V gene TRBV27 combines with J gene TRBJ2-2; no definite D call. In germline, CDR1 is MNHEY, CDR2 SMNVEV (reference sequence). Trimming cost V 5 bases and J 3 bases, with 4 bases left between them. The length of the CDR3 is 12 residues. The CDR3 is CASSIDTGELFF. CDR3 coding DNA: TGTGCCAGCAGTATAGACACCGGGGAGCTGTTTTTT.

The chain couples TRBV5-6 to TRBJ1-2; no clear D. This CDR3 is 14 amino acids long. Germline CDR1 and CDR2: SGHDT and YYEEEE. V lost 1 base to trimming and J lost 5 bases, with 12 bases between them. In nucleotides, the CDR3 is TGTGCCAGCAGCTTGCTGGACGGGTATTATGGCTACACCTTC. Its translation: CASSLLDGYYGYTF. The complete variable domain, with remaining parts taken from reference TRBV5-6 and TRBJ1-2, reads DAGVTQSPTHLIKTRGQQVTLRCSPKSGHDTVSWYQQALGQGPQFIFQYYEEEERQRGNFPDRFSGHQFPNYSSELNVNALLLGDSALYLCASSLLDGYYGYTFGSGTRLTVV.

The chain carries TRBV27 and TRBJ2-1, with D hard to call. This CDR3 region has 15 residues. The germline V gene has CDR1 MNHEY and CDR2 SMNVEV (reference sequence). V was pared by 0 bases and J by 0 bases, with 6 bases between. The CDR3 DNA is TGTGCCAGCAGTTTATCAGGGTCCTCCTACAATGAGCAGTTCTTC. It yields the protein CASSLSGSSYNEQFF.

The rearrangement joins TRBV18 to TRBJ2-4; D tentatively fits TRBD1 or TRBD2 (5 bases each). CDR1 is KGHSH, CDR2 LQKENI, per germline. Deletions cut 3 bases from V and 0 bases from J, with 15 bases between. This CDR3 is built from 17 residues. The CDR3 sequence is CASSPGPLNLAKNIQYF. CDR3 in DNA: TGTGCCAGCTCACCGGGACCTTTGAACCTAGCCAAAAACATTCAGTACTTC.